The sequence of this TCR beta chain was determined in a study of response to subunit inactivated influenza vaccine. Whole-study results and caveats: Each seasonal influenza vaccination recruits few new T cells, the authors suggested.

This clonotype was picked up a small number of times. Antigen unknown. CDR3 size: 15 residues. Trimming pared 0 bases from V and 7 bases from J, leaving 12 bases between. Per the germline V gene, CDR1 is LNHNV and CDR2 is YYDKDF (reference sequence). TCRdb ran MiXCR on the RT-PCR reads and lists one entry per CDR3 protein. The table records 710,000 or so distinct CDR3 sequences, 15% to 18% of them present only once. V is TRBV15 and J is TRBJ2-2; D may be TRBD1 (5 bases). This receptor was identified in a man in his fifties or sixties who received an inactivated influenza vaccine. The sequencing used PBMCs from blood, collected roughly 12 days after vaccination. The CDR3: CATSRESGFGGELFF. The CDR3 coding sequence is TGTGCCACCAGCAGAGAGTCAGGGTTCGGCGGGGAGCTGTTTTTT.